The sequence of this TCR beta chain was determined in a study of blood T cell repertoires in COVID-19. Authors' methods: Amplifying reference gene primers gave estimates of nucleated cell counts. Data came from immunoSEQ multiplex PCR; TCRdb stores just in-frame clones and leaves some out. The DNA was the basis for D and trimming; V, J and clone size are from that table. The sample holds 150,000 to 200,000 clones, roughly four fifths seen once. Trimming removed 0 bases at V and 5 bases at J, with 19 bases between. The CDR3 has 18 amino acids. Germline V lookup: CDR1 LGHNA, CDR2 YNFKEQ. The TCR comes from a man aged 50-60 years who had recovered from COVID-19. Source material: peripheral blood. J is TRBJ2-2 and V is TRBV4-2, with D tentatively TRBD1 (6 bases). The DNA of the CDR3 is TGTGCCAGCAGCCAAGATCCAGGAGGTCGTCAGGGGACCGGGGAGCTGTTTTTT. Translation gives CASSQDPGGRQGTGELFF.